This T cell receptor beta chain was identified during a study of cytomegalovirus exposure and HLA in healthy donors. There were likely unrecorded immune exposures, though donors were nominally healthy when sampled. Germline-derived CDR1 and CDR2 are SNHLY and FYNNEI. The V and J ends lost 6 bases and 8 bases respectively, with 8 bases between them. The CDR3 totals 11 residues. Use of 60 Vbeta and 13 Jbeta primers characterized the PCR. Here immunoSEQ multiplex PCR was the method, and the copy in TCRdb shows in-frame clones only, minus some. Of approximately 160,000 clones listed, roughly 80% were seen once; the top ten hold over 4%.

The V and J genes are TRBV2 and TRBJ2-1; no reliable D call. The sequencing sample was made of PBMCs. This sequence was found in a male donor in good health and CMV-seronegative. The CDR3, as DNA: TGTGCCAGCAGGGCGGTCGATGAGCAGTTCTTC. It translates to CASRAVDEQFF. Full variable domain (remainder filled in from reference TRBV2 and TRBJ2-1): EPEVTQTPSHQVTQMGQEVILRCVPISNHLYFYWYRQILGQKVEFLVSFYNNEISEKSEIFDDQFSVERPDGSNFTLKIRSTKLEDSAMYFCASRAVDEQFFGPGTRLTVL.